The clone carrying this T cell receptor (beta chain) is labeled medium-sized. TCRdb re-analysed the 5' RACE reads in MiXCR, keeping a single row per CDR3 protein. The sample lists 10,000 to 13,000 distinct CDR3 sequences, about 15% occurring once. This CDR3 region has 17 residues. The V end was cut by 2 bases, the J end by 0 bases, with 14 bases between. CDR1 is ENHRY and CDR2 is SYGVKD in the germline V gene. Treg sorting used a CD4+CD25+CD127-/low gate. The sample consisted of Tregs sorted from a lymph node. The clonotype comes from a female donor with breast cancer. The chain employs TRBV10-3 and TRBJ2-1, with D possibly called TRBD1 or TRBD2 (6 bases each). The chain's CDR3 is CAISEGGGADSYNEQFF. The CDR3 nucleotides are TGTGCCATCAGTGAGGGGGGCGGGGCGGACTCCTACAATGAGCAGTTCTTC.